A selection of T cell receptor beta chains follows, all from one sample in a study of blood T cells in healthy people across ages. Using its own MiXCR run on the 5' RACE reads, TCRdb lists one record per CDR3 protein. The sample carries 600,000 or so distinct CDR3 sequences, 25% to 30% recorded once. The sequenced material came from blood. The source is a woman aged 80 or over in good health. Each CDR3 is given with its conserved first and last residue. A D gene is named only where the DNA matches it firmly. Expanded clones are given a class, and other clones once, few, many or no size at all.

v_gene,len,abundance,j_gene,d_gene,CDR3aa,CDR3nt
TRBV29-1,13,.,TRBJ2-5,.,CSLEEGAGETQYF,TGCAGCCTGGAGGAGGGGGCCGGGGAGACCCAGTACTTC
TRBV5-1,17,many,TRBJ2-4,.,CASSLVGASIAKNIQYF,TGCGCCAGCAGCTTGGTCGGGGCCAGTATAGCCAAAAACATTCAGTACTTC
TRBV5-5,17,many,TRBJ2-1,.,CASSSIATDRSYNEQFF,TGTGCCAGCAGCTCGATCGCAACAGACAGGTCCTACAATGAGCAGTTCTTC
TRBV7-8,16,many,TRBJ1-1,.,CASSEGIAGVNTEAFF,TGTGCCAGCAGCGAGGGTATCGCGGGGGTGAACACTGAAGCTTTCTTT
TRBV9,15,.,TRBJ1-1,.,CASSASPSGVSEAFF,TGTGCCAGCAGCGCGTCACCCAGTGGGGTCTCTGAAGCTTTCTTT
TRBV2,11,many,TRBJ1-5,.,CASRRGQPQHF,TGTGCCAGCCGTCGAGGTCAGCCCCAGCATTTT
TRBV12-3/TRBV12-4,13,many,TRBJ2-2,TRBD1,CASSLTGVGELFF,TGTGCCAGCAGTTTAACAGGGGTTGGGGAGCTGTTTTTT
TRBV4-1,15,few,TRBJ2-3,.,CASSQVKPYEDTQYF,TGCGCCAGCAGCCAAGTCAAACCTTATGAAGATACGCAGTATTTT
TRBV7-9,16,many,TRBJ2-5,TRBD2,CASSFLAGATQETQYF,TGTGCCAGCAGCTTCCTAGCGGGAGCCACCCAAGAGACCCAGTACTTC
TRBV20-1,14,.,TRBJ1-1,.,CSVTARVGGTEAFF,TGCAGTGTTACCGCTCGGGTCGGCGGCACTGAAGCTTTCTTT
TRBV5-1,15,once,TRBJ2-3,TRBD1,CASSSWTGDVDTQYF,TGCGCCAGCAGCTCGTGGACAGGGGATGTAGATACGCAGTATTTT
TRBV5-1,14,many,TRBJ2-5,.,CASSVQGPQETQYF,TGCGCCAGCAGCGTTCAGGGTCCCCAAGAGACCCAGTACTTC
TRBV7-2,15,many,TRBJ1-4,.,CASSLEGTSGEKLFF,TGTGCCAGCAGCTTAGAAGGGACATCGGGCGAAAAACTGTTTTTT
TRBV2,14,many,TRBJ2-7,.,CASSDYWVSYEQYF,TGTGCCAGCAGTGATTATTGGGTTTCCTACGAGCAGTACTTC
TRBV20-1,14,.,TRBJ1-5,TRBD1,CSAISGGGNQPQHF,TGCAGTGCTATTTCAGGGGGCGGCAATCAGCCCCAGCATTTT
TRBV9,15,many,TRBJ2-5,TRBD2,CASSALRGGVETQYF,TGTGCCAGCAGCGCACTCCGGGGGGGAGTGGAGACCCAGTACTTC
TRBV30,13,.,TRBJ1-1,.,CAAKGGRATEAFF,TGTGCGGCTAAAGGAGGTAGAGCCACTGAAGCTTTCTTT
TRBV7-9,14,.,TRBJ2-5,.,CASSLAQKGNEQYF,TGTGCCAGCAGCTTAGCGCAGAAAGGCAATGAGCAGTACTTT
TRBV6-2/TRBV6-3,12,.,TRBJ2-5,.,CASSYSDETQYF,TGTGCCAGCAGTTACTCGGATGAGACCCAGTACTTC
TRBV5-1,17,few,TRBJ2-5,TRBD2,CASKIGRGLAPRETQYF,TGCGCCAGTAAAATCGGCCGGGGACTAGCGCCGAGGGAAACCCAGTACTTC
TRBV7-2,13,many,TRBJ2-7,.,CASIEPVSYEQYF,TGTGCCAGCATCGAACCGGTCTCCTACGAGCAGTACTTC
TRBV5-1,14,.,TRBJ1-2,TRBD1,CASSPGQGSNGYTF,TGCGCCAGCAGCCCGGGACAGGGATCTAACGGCTACACCTTC
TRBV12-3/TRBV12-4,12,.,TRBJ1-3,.,CASSLVGNTIYF,TGTGCCAGCAGTTTAGTAGGAAACACCATATATTTT
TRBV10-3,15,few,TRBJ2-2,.,CAISDTHPNTGELFF,TGTGCCATCAGTGATACACACCCGAACACCGGGGAGCTGTTTTTT
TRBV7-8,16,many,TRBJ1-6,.,CASSFAQSSYNSPLHF,TGTGCCAGCAGCTTCGCCCAGAGCTCCTATAATTCACCCCTCCACTTT
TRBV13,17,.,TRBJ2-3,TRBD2,CASSSGLAGGRSDTQYF,TGTGCCAGCAGCTCCGGTTTAGCGGGGGGGCGGTCAGATACGCAGTATTTT
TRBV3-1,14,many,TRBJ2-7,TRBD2,CASSQSGGINEQYF,TGTGCCAGCAGCCAAAGCGGGGGCATCAACGAGCAGTACTTC
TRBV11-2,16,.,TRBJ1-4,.,CASSLGLRGTNEKLFF,TGTGCCAGCAGCTTAGGCCTGAGAGGTACCAATGAAAAACTGTTTTTT
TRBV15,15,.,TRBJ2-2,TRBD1,CATSSGTATTGELFF,TGTGCCACCAGCAGCGGGACAGCGACCACCGGGGAGCTGTTTTTT
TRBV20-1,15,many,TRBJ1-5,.,CSARDPSGSNQPQHF,TGCAGTGCTAGAGATCCCTCAGGGAGCAATCAGCCCCAGCATTTT
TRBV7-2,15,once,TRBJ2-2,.,CASSTPWGITGELFF,TGTGCCAGCAGCACCCCGTGGGGCATCACCGGGGAGCTGTTTTTT
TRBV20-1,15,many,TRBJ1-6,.,CSARARILDNSPLHF,TGCAGTGCTAGGGCCCGGATTCTGGATAATTCACCCCTCCACTTT
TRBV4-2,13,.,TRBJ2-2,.,CACSQVYTGELFF,TGTGCCTGCAGCCAAGTTTACACCGGGGAGCTGTTTTTT